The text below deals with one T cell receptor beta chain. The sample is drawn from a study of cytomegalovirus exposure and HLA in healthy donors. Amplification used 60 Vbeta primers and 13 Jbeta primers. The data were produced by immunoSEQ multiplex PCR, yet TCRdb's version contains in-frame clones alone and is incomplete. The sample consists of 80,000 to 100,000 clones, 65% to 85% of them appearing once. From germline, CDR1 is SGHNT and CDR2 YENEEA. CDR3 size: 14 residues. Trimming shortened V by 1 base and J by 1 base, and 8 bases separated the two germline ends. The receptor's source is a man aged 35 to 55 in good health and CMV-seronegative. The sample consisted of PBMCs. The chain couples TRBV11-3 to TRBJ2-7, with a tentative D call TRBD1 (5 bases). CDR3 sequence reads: CASSLGGTSYEQYF. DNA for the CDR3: TGTGCCAGCAGCTTAGGGGGCACTTCCTACGAGCAGTACTTC.